Listed here are 26 T cell receptor beta chains from one sample, sequenced in a study of OX40 agonist ivuxolimab in advanced cancers. The method was immunoSEQ multiplex PCR; TCRdb's version includes in-frame clones alone and lacks a portion of them. The sample includes more than 55,000 clones, nearly 90% of them seen just once. The sequencing here drew on CD4+ or CD8+ T cells sorted from blood, taken in a trial of the OX40 agonist ivuxolimab. These receptors were obtained from an adult with an advanced solid tumor such as melanoma, head and neck, liver or kidney cancer.

This chain connects TRBV19 to TRBJ2-7; a possible D gene is TRBD2 (6 bases). Trimming took 3 bases from V and 0 from J, leaving 12 bases between them. This CDR3 comprises 15 residues. The V gene's germline CDR1 is LNHDA and CDR2 SQIVND (reference sequence). In DNA, the CDR3 is TGTGCCAGTAGTATTAGTAACGGGGGCTCCTACGAGCAGTACTTC. It yields the protein CASSISNGGSYEQYF.

This clone was picked up one time. This rearrangement joins TRBV11-2 to TRBJ1-1; D unclear. Trimming pared 1 base from V and 1 base from J, leaving 7 bases between. Per germline, CDR1 SGHAT and CDR2 FQNNGV. This CDR3 region has 14 residues. The DNA for the CDR3 is TGTGCCAGCAGCTTAGCAGTCCCGAACACTGAAGCTTTCTTT. It translates to CASSLAVPNTEAFF.

The rearrangement links TRBV5-1 to TRBJ1-1; D perhaps matches TRBD1 (6 bases). The germline V and J ends were trimmed by 0 bases and 6 bases, with 18 bases remaining between them. The germline CDR1 and CDR2 sequences are SGHRS and YFSETQ. CDR3 size: 16 residues. CDR3 protein: CASSLDVAGGPAEAFF. CDR3 DNA sequence: TGCGCCAGCAGCTTGGATGTAGCGGGGGGCCCAGCTGAAGCTTTCTTT.

This clone was picked up one time. This chain uses TRBV29-1 with TRBJ2-5; D is possibly TRBD1 (5 bases). Germline values: CDR1 SQVTM, CDR2 ANQGSEA. CDR3 length: 13 residues. V lost 4 bases to trimming and J lost 4 bases, with 13 bases between them. CDR3 nucleotide sequence: TGCAGCGTTGCGCACCTTCAGGGAGAGACCCAGTACTTC. Its protein product is CSVAHLQGETQYF.

J is TRBJ2-5 and V is TRBV6-1; 9 bases match TRBD2. The CDR3 consists of 16 residues. Trimming removed 1 base from V and 10 bases from J; junction bases left unmatched: 13. Germline V gives CDR1 MNHNS, CDR2 SASEGT. CDR3 DNA sequence: TGTGCCAGCAGTGAAGAGTTAGCGGGGGCTCAGGGGAGCCAGTACTTC. As protein: CASSEELAGAQGSQYF.

The rearrangement joins TRBV6-6 to TRBJ2-1; perhaps TRBD2 as D (6 bases). CDR1 MNHNY and CDR2 SVGAGI come from the germline V gene (reference sequence). The CDR3 spans 14 residues. V was shortened by 7 bases and J by 7 bases, with 17 bases between the two germline ends. CDR3 DNA sequence: TGTGCCAGCACCCCGCGGGGCGCGGCAAATGAGCAGTTCTTC. As protein: CASTPRGAANEQFF.

DNA for the CDR3: TGTGCCAGCAGGGCACAGGGGGCGTACCAGCCCCAGCATTTT. This translates into CASRAQGAYQPQHF. The chain links TRBV6-5 to TRBJ1-5; 9 nucleotides line up with TRBD1. The CDR3 totals 14 residues. The J segment lost 7 bases and the V segment lost 6 bases, leaving 7 bases of the junction unmatched. Germline V gene lookup returns CDR1 MNHEY and CDR2 SVGAGI.

The J gene is TRBJ1-3, the V gene TRBV4-3; D remains unclear. Germline assignment: CDR1 LGHNA and CDR2 YSLEER. The CDR3 covers 13 residues. Trimming pared 1 base from V and 8 bases from J, leaving 9 bases between. Here the CDR3 DNA reads TGCGCCAGCAGCCAAGTCGGCGGTTACACCATATATTTT. This translates into CASSQVGGYTIYF.

The chain uses TRBV6-9 and TRBJ2-7; the D gene is possibly TRBD1 (6 bases). Trimming pared 4 bases from V and 4 bases from J, leaving 17 bases between. Looked up from germline, CDR1 is MNHGY and CDR2 is SVAAGI. CDR3 length equals 15 residues. The CDR3 DNA reads as TGTGCCAGCAGTTTGGAACAGGGAATTCGTTACGAGCAGTACTTC. Translated: CASSLEQGIRYEQYF.

By share, this clone ranks as medium-sized. V gene TRBV13 combines with J gene TRBJ2-1, with TRBD2 matching 7 bases. The CDR3 is 12 residues long. J was trimmed by 10 bases and V by 1 base; bases with no gene match: 1. Germline values: CDR1 PRHDT, CDR2 FYEKMQ (reference sequence). Written as DNA, the CDR3 is TGTGCCAGCAGCTTAGCGGGAGGAGAGCAGTTCTTC. This codes for CASSLAGGEQFF.

By sample share, this clone is medium-sized. The rearrangement uses TRBV10-3 and TRBJ1-1; no clear D gene. Germline assignment: CDR1 ENHRY and CDR2 SYGVKD. The CDR3 sequence is 15 residues long. With 10 bases removed from V and 0 bases from J, the gap between germline ends came to 18 bases. The DNA of the CDR3 is TGTGCCACCGGAGAGGAGGGTACCATGAACACTGAAGCTTTCTTT. As protein: CATGEEGTMNTEAFF.

The chain combines TRBV14 with TRBJ1-2; D unresolved. The CDR3 totals 15 residues. CDR1 is SGHDN, CDR2 FVKESK, per germline. Deletions cut 0 bases from V and 4 bases from J, with 12 bases between. The CDR3 here is CASSQDLGTFYGYTF. The DNA of the CDR3 is TGTGCCAGCAGCCAAGATCTAGGCACGTTCTATGGCTACACCTTC.

The chain is built from TRBV5-1 and TRBJ2-6, with 7 bases lining up with TRBD2. The CDR3 spans 16 residues. Germline CDR1 SGHRS, CDR2 YFSETQ. Trimming cost V 0 bases and J 3 bases; bases outside gene matches: 3. Here the CDR3 reads CASSLDGGGGANVLTF. The CDR3 DNA is TGCGCCAGCAGCTTGGATGGCGGGGGTGGGGCCAACGTCCTGACTTTC.

The rearrangement links TRBV6-1 to TRBJ1-4; D uncertain. The germline V gene has CDR1 MNHNS and CDR2 SASEGT. V was shortened by 1 base and J by 12 bases, with 12 bases between the two germline ends. This CDR3 is 13 amino acids long. In DNA, the CDR3 is TGTGCCAGCAGTGAAGATCCCCTATCGCAACTGTTTTTT. It codes for CASSEDPLSQLFF.

This chain links TRBV6-5 with TRBJ1-1, with D perhaps matching TRBD1 (5 bases). There are 13 residues in the CDR3. The germline CDR1 and CDR2 sequences are MNHEY and SVGAGI. V lost 6 bases and J lost 8, with 16 bases in between. CDR3 DNA: TGTGCCAGCAGGGAAAGACAGTCACTCGAAGCTTTCTTT. The encoded protein is CASRERQSLEAFF.

V is TRBV11-3 and J is TRBJ2-3, with 8 bases matching TRBD2. The CDR3 sequence is 15 residues long. Trimming removed 3 bases from V and 4 bases from J; junction bases left unmatched: 6. Germline V gives CDR1 SGHNT, CDR2 YENEEA. The CDR3 here is CASSFGAGAADTQYF. CDR3 nucleotides: TGTGCCAGCAGCTTCGGAGCGGGAGCGGCAGATACGCAGTATTTT.

The gene calls are TRBV5-1 and TRBJ2-3; weak D call: TRBD1 (5 bases). The V gene lost 6 bases and the J gene lost 6 bases, with 14 bases spanning the gap. The length of the CDR3 is 13 residues. The germline CDR1 and CDR2 sequences are SGHRS and YFSETQ. The CDR3 DNA is TGCGCCAGCACTCGGCAGGGTTTGGATACGCAGTATTTT. It translates to CASTRQGLDTQYF.

Only one count was recorded for this clone. This sequence joins TRBV7-9 and TRBJ1-5; tentative D call: TRBD1 (5 bases). With 4 bases removed from V and 5 bases from J, the gap between germline ends came to 18 bases. The CDR3 is 16 residues long. From germline, CDR1 is SEHNR and CDR2 FQNEAQ (reference sequence). CDR3 nucleotide sequence: TGTGCCAGCAGCTCCACGGGACCGACTTCCCATCAGCCCCAGCATTTT. This gives the protein CASSSTGPTSHQPQHF.

CDR3 nucleotide sequence: TGTGCCAGCAGCCCCCAGAGACTAGCGGGAAAAAACATTCAGTACTTC. Protein sequence: CASSPQRLAGKNIQYF. J is TRBJ2-4 and V is TRBV7-2; 11 bases fit TRBD2. CDR3 length equals 16 residues. The V segment lost 5 bases and the J segment 4 bases; nucleotides outside the gene matches: 7. Germline CDR1 SGHTA, CDR2 FQGNSA.

This sequence joins TRBV5-1 and TRBJ1-1; unclear D gene. V was shortened by 5 bases and J by 3 bases, with 11 bases between the two germline ends. The germline gives CDR1 SGHRS, CDR2 YFSETQ. The CDR3 runs 13 residues. The CDR3 nucleotides are TGCGCCAGCAGAGAACCCCCGGACACTGAAGCTTTCTTT. Residues: CASREPPDTEAFF.

This chain connects TRBV11-1 to TRBJ2-2; no reliable D call. CDR3 size: 12 residues. The germline CDR1 and CDR2 sequences are SGHAT and FQDESV (reference sequence). The V end lost 1 base, the J end lost 5 bases, and 2 bases lay between the germline ends. The chain's CDR3 is CASSLETGELFF. The DNA for the CDR3 is TGTGCCAGCAGCTTAGAGACCGGGGAGCTGTTTTTT.

This clone was recorded only once. The gene calls are TRBV5-1 and TRBJ1-5, with TRBD1 identical over 12 bases. There are 18 residues in the CDR3. Germline loops: CDR1 SGHRS, CDR2 YFSETQ. V shed 3 bases, J shed 6 bases, and the junction held 13 bases outside the gene matches. CDR3 sequence (DNA): TGCGCCAGCAGCTCATGCCACCCGGGACAGGGGGCCTCTCAGCCCCAGCATTTT. Amino acids: CASSSCHPGQGASQPQHF.

The chain uses TRBV28 and TRBJ1-2; D not certain. Germline lookup yields CDR1 MDHEN and CDR2 SYDVKM. The CDR3 sequence is 14 residues long. V was clipped by 10 bases and J by 5 bases, with 20 bases between them. The CDR3 DNA is TGTGCCACCATCCCCTTCGGGTTGTATTATGGCTACACCTTC. Protein sequence: CATIPFGLYYGYTF.

The chain uses TRBV18 and TRBJ1-1; D gene ambiguous. Trimming took 2 bases from V and 0 from J, leaving 1 base between them. This CDR3 is 12 amino acids long. Germline lookup yields CDR1 KGHSH and CDR2 LQKENI. The DNA of the CDR3 is TGTGCCAGCTCACCAATGAACACTGAAGCTTTCTTT. This gives the protein CASSPMNTEAFF.

This clone showed up just once. The V and J genes are TRBV28 and TRBJ1-3, with D perhaps TRBD1 (5 bases). Germline loops: CDR1 MDHEN, CDR2 SYDVKM. V lost 5 bases and J 0 bases, leaving 11 bases between the germline ends. The length of the CDR3 is 15 residues. The CDR3 sequence: CASSLQAFSGNTIYF. In DNA, the CDR3 is TGTGCCAGCAGTCTACAGGCCTTCTCTGGAAACACCATATATTTT.

Only a few counts were recorded for this clone. The chain recombines TRBV28 with TRBJ1-1; D gene unclear. V shed 3 bases and J shed 3 bases, with 8 bases lying between them. Germline CDR1 is MDHEN and CDR2 is SYDVKM. The CDR3 spans 13 residues. The CDR3 sequence is CASSLKGYTEAFF. In DNA form, the CDR3 reads TGTGCCAGCAGTTTGAAAGGGTACACTGAAGCTTTCTTT. The full variable domain, with the rest looked up from reference TRBV28 and TRBJ1-1, is DVKVTQSSRYLVKRTGEKVFLECVQDMDHENMFWYRQDPGLGLRLIYFSYDVKMKEKGDIPEGYSVSREKKERFSLILESASTNQTSMYLCASSLKGYTEAFFGQGTRLTVV.